This T cell receptor beta chain comes out of a study of blood T cell repertoires in COVID-19. TCRdb's table, derived via immunoSEQ multiplex PCR, lists solely in-frame clones and lacks some. The profile shows approximately 210,000 clones, around four fifths of them singletons. V shed 5 bases and J shed 0 bases, with 13 bases lying between them. The germline V gene encodes CDR1 SNHLY and CDR2 FYNNEI. The CDR3 runs to 16 residues. This chain connects TRBV2 to TRBJ2-2; weak D call: TRBD1 (6 bases). The origin of this receptor is a man aged 55-75 years with COVID-19, enrolled during active disease. Sequenced material: peripheral blood. CDR3 coding DNA: TGTGCCAGCAGTTGGACAGAAGCCGCGAACACCGGGGAGCTGTTTTTT. Protein: CASSWTEAANTGELFF.